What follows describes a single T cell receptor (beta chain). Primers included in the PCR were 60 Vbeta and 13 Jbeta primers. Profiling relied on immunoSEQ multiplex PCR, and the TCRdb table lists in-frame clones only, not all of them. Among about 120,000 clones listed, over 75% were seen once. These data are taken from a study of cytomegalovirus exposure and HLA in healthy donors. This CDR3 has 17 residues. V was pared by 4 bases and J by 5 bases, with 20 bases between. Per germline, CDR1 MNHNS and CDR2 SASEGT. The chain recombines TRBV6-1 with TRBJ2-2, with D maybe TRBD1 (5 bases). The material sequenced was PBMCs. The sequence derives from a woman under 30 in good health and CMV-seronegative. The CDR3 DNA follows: TGTGCCAGCAGTGCCCCTCCCTCAGGGATTTGGACCGGGGAGCTGTTTTTT. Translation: CASSAPPSGIWTGELFF.